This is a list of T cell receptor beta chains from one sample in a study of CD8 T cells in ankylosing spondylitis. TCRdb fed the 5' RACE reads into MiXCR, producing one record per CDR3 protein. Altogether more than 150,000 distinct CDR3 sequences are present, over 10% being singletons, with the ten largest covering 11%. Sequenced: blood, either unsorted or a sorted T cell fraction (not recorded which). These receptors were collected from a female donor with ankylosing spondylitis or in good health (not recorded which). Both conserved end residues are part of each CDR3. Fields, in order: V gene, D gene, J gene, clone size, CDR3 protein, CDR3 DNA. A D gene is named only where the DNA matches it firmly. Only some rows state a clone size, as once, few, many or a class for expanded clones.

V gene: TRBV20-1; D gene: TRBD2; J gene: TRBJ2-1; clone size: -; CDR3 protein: CSAGSGTSVYNEQFF; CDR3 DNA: TGCAGTGCCGGTTCCGGGACTAGCGTATACAATGAGCAGTTCTTC
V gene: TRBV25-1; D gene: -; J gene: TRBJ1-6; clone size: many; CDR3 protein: CASSELNEWDINSYNSPLHF; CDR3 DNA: TGTGCCAGCAGTGAATTAAACGAGTGGGACATTAACTCCTATAATTCACCCCTCCACTTT
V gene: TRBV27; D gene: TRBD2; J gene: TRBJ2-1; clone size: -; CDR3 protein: CASSSPGGTFEGLAGKYNEQFF; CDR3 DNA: TGTGCCAGCAGTTCCCCTGGGGGAACCTTCGAGGGGCTAGCGGGCAAGTACAATGAGCAGTTCTTC
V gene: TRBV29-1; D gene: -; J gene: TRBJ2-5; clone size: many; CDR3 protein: CSVDLSNQETQYF; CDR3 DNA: TGCAGCGTTGATCTATCAAACCAAGAGACCCAGTACTTC
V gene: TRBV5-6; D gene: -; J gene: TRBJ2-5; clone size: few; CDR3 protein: CASSLGSVQETQYF; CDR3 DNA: TGTGCCAGCAGCTTGGGTAGCGTCCAAGAGACCCAGTACTTC
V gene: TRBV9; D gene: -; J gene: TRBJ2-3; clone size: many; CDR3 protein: CASRIAGYTDTQYF; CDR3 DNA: TGTGCCAGCCGGATCGCAGGATACACAGATACGCAGTATTTT
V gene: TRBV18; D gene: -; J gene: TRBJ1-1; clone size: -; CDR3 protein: CASSPKGWQTMNTEAFF; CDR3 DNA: TGTGCCAGCTCACCCAAGGGTTGGCAGACCATGAACACTGAAGCTTTCTTT
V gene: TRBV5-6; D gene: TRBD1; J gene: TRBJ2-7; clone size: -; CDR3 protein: CASSIGTGTYEQYF; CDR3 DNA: TGTGCCAGCAGCATCGGGACAGGGACCTACGAGCAGTACTTC
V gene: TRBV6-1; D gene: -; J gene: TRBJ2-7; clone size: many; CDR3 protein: CASATRPYEQYF; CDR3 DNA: TGTGCCAGCGCCACTCGACCCTACGAGCAGTACTTC
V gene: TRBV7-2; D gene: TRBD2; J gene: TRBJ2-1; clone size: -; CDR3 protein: CASSVVAGYNEQFF; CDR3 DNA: TGTGCCAGCAGCGTGGTAGCGGGCTACAATGAGCAGTTCTTC
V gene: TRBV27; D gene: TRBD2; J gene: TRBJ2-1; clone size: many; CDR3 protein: CASSSGLGRGNEQFF; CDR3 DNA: TGTGCCAGCAGTTCGGGACTAGGAAGGGGTAATGAGCAGTTCTTC
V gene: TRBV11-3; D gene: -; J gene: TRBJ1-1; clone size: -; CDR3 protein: CASSPQGGRNTEAFF; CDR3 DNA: TGTGCCAGCAGCCCCCAAGGGGGAAGGAACACTGAAGCTTTCTTT
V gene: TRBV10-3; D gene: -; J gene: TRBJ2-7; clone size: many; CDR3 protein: CAISVRTSEGYEQYF; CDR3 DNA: TGTGCCATCAGTGTACGAACCTCCGAGGGGTACGAGCAGTACTTC